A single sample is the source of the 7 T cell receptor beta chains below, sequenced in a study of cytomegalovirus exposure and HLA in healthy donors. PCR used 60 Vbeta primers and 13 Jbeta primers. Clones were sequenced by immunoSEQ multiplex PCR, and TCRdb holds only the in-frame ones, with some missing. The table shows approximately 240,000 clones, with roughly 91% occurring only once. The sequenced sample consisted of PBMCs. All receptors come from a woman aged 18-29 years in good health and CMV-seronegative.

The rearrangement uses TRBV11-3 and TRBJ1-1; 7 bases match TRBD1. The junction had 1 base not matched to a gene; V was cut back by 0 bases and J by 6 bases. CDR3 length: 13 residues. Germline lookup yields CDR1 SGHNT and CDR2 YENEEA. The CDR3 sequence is CASSLDQGAEAFF. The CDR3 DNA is TGTGCCAGCAGCTTAGACCAGGGGGCTGAAGCTTTCTTT. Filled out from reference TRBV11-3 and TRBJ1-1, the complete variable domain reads EAGVVQSPRYKIIEKKQPVAFWCNPISGHNTLYWYLQNLGQGPELLIRYENEEAVDDSQLPKDRFSAERLKGVDSTLKIQPAELGDSAVYLCASSLDQGAEAFFGQGTRLTVV.

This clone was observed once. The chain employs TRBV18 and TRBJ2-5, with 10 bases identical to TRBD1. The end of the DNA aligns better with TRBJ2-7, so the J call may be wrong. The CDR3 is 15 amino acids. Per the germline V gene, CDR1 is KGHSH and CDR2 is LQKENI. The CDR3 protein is CASSPSGQGQGEQYF. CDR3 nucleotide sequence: TGTGCCAGCTCACCCTCGGGACAGGGGCAGGGCGAGCAGTACTTC.

Here the CDR3 reads CASSFDRISDTQYF. The DNA of the CDR3 is TGCGCCAGCAGCTTCGACAGGATATCAGATACGCAGTATTTT. The rearrangement links TRBV5-1 to TRBJ2-3, with a tentative D call TRBD1 (6 bases). Deletions cut 2 bases from V and 4 bases from J, with 11 bases between. CDR1 and CDR2 (germline): SGHRS, YFSETQ. The CDR3 loop spans 14 amino acids.

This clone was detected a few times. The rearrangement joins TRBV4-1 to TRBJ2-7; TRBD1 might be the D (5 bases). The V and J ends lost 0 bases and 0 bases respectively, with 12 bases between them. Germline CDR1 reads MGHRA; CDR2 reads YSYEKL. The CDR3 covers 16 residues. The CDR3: CASSQEPRQSSYEQYF. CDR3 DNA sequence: TGCGCCAGCAGCCAAGAACCCCGACAGTCCTCCTACGAGCAGTACTTC.

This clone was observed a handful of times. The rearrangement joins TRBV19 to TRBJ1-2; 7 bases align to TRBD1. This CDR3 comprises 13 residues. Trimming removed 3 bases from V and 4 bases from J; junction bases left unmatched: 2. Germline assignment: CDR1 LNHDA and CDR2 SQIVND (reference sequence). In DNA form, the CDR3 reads TGTGCCAGTAGTATGACAGGGTCCTATGGCTACACCTTC. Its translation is CASSMTGSYGYTF.

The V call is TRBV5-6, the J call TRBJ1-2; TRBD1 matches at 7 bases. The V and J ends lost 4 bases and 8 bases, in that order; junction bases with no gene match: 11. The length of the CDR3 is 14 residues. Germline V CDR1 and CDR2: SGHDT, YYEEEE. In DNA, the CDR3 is TGTGCCAGCAGCCCTCTCCGGGACAGAAAAGGCTACACCTTC. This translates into CASSPLRDRKGYTF.

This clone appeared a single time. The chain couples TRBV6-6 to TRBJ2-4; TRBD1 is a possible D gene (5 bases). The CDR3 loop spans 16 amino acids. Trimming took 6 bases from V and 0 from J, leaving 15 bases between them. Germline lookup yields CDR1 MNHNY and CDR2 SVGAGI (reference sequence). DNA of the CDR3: TGTGCCAGCAGCCCAGGGCCGTTTCTAGCCAAAAACATTCAGTACTTC. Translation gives CASSPGPFLAKNIQYF.